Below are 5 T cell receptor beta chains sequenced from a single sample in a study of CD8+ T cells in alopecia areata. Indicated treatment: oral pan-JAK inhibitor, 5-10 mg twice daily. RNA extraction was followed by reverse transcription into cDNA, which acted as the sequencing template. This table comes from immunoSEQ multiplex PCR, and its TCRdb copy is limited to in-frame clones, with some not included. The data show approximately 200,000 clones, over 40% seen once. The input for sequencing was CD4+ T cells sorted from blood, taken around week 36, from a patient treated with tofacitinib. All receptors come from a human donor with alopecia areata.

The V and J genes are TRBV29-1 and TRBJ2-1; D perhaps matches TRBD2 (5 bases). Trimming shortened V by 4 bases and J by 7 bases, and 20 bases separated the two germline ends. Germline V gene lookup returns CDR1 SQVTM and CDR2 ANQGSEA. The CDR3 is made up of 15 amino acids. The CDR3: CSVGGGGGPLNEQFF. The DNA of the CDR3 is TGCAGCGTTGGTGGAGGAGGAGGCCCTTTGAATGAGCAGTTCTTC.

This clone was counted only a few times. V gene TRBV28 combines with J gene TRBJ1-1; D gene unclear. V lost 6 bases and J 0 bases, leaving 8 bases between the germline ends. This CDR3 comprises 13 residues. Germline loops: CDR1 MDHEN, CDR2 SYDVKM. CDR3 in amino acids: CASSPRMNTEAFF. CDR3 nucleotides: TGTGCCAGCAGCCCCCGGATGAACACTGAAGCTTTCTTT.

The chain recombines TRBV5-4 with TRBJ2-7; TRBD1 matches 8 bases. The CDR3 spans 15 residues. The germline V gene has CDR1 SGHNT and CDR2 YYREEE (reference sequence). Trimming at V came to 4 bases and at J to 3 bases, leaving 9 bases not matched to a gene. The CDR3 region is CASSPSAGGVYEQYF. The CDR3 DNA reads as TGTGCCAGCAGCCCTTCGGCAGGGGGCGTCTACGAGCAGTACTTC. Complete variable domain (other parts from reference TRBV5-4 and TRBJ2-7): ETGVTQSPTHLIKTRGQQVTLRCSSQSGHNTVSWYQQALGQGPQFIFQYYREEENGRGNFPPRFSGLQFPNYSSELNVNALELDDSALYLCASSPSAGGVYEQYFGPGTRLTVT.

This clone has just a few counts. The CDR3 is CASSKGSGGKETQYF. Here the CDR3 DNA reads TGTGCCAGCAGCAAGGGTAGCGGAGGGAAAGAGACCCAGTACTTC. The gene calls are TRBV7-9 and TRBJ2-5; D is perhaps TRBD2 (6 bases). The CDR3 contains 15 residues. V gave up 5 bases and J gave up 3 bases, with 16 bases separating them. Germline V gene data show CDR1 as SEHNR and CDR2 as FQNEAQ (reference sequence).

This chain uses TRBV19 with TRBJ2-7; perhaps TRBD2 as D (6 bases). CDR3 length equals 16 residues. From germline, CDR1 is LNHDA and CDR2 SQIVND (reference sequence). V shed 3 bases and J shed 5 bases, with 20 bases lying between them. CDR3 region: CASSMPPLGSGDEQYF. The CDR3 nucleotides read TGTGCCAGTAGTATGCCCCCCCTCGGGAGCGGCGACGAGCAGTACTTC. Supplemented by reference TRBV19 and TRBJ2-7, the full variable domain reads DGGITQSPKYLFRKEGQNVTLSCEQNLNHDAMYWYRQDPGQGLRLIYYSQIVNDFQKGDIAEGYSVSREKKESFPLTVTSAQKNPTAFYLCASSMPPLGSGDEQYFGPGTRLTVT.